This T cell receptor (beta chain) was profiled in a study of blood T cells in healthy people across ages. Notes on the study in general: A roughly linear fall in TCR beta diversity per million T cells was seen with increasing age.

A second PCR, run for 7 to 11 cycles, used a sample-barcoded 5' primer plus a J-beta primer mix. TCRdb analysed the 5' RACE reads with MiXCR anew, one entry per CDR3 protein. The sample shows 1.8 million or so distinct CDR3 sequences, approximately 40% of them seen only once. With regard to this clonotype: Its antigen is unidentified.

The germline V and J ends were trimmed by 5 bases and 1 base, with 23 bases remaining between them. From germline, CDR1 is MDHEN and CDR2 SYDVKM. The CDR3 is 18 residues long. PBMCs, at least 6 million per sample, were isolated. V and J are TRBV28 and TRBJ2-5; perhaps TRBD2 as D (6 bases). Sample: blood. The sequence was collected from a human donor in good health. CDR3 sequence reads: CASSPPRGTRGGQETQYF. The CDR3 nucleotides are TGTGCCAGCAGTCCCCCTCGAGGGACTCGCGGAGGCCAAGAGACCCAGTACTTC. Supplemented by reference TRBV28 and TRBJ2-5, the full variable domain reads DVKVTQSSRYLVKRTGEKVFLECVQDMDHENMFWYRQDPGLGLRLIYFSYDVKMKEKGDIPEGYSVSREKKERFSLILESASTNQTSMYLCASSPPRGTRGGQETQYFGPGTRLLVL.